This T cell receptor (beta chain) was obtained from a study of technical replicates of blood from several donors. The CDR3 runs 16 residues. The germline CDR1 and CDR2 sequences are MNHNY and SVGAGI (reference sequence). V lost 0 bases and J 2 bases, leaving 10 bases between the germline ends. This table comes from immunoSEQ multiplex PCR, and its TCRdb copy is limited to in-frame clones, with some not included. Of approximately 65,000 clones in the sample, approximately 84% were seen once. The receptor was isolated from a human donor in good health. Some clones in this sample may be carry-over from other donors' samples. The chain carries TRBV6-6 and TRBJ1-4, with D perhaps TRBD1 (6 bases). Sequenced input: PBMCs. The CDR3 coding sequence is TGTGCCAGCAGTTACTCACAGGGTGGGACTAATGAAAAACTGTTTTTT. Translating it yields CASSYSQGGTNEKLFF.